A single sample gave rise to the 9 T cell receptor beta chains below, sequenced in a study of cytomegalovirus exposure and HLA in healthy donors (TCRdb year 2017). Libraries were prepared through the immunoSEQ multiplex PCR assay. A mixture of 60 forward primers for TCR Vbeta segments and 13 reverse primers for TCR Jbeta segments was used in the multiplex PCR. In its TCRdb copy, this immuneACCESS table keeps in-frame sequences only and misses some clones. Where compared with another copy, unresolved V genes explain less than half of these, and the others have no known cause. Within this sample are about 36,000 clones, with almost 70% of them counted one time only. The ten largest clones represent under 8% of the sample. Material for sequencing was PBMCs. These receptors were taken from a man in his thirties or forties in good health and CMV-seronegative.

This clone was observed a single time. The rearrangement joins TRBV5-1 to TRBJ1-6, with TRBD1 identical over 7 bases. CDR1 is SGHRS, CDR2 YFSETQ, per germline. V lost 0 bases, J lost 6 bases, and 3 bases stayed unmatched. This CDR3 contains 15 residues. Here the CDR3 reads CASSLGDSPNSPLHF. The CDR3 nucleotides read TGCGCCAGCAGCTTGGGGGACAGCCCTAATTCACCCCTCCACTTT.

V and J are TRBV7-8 and TRBJ1-1; TRBD1 might be the D (5 bases). V was cut by 3 bases and J by 1 base, with 9 bases left in between. The germline V gene has CDR1 SGHVS and CDR2 FQNEAQ. The CDR3 has 14 residues. CDR3 in amino acids: CASSFGRGNTEAFF. The CDR3 nucleotides read TGTGCCAGCAGCTTCGGTAGGGGGAACACTGAAGCTTTCTTT.

This clone has just a few counts. The chain joins TRBV5-1 to TRBJ1-2; no firm D call. V was trimmed by 3 bases and J by 3 bases, leaving 12 bases between them. Germline V CDR1 and CDR2: SGHRS, YFSETQ. The CDR3 has 14 amino acids. This CDR3 is CASSSRPADYGYTF. DNA of the CDR3: TGCGCCAGCAGCTCTCGCCCCGCGGACTATGGCTACACCTTC.

This clone came up once. The chain combines TRBV18 with TRBJ2-2; D remains ambiguous. Trimming took off 1 base at V and 8 bases at J, with 14 bases between the two ends. This CDR3 comprises 15 residues. Germline CDR1 and CDR2: KGHSH and LQKENI. CDR3 sequence: CASSPLAPPSGELFF. CDR3 nucleotide sequence: TGTGCCAGCTCACCACTGGCCCCTCCGTCGGGGGAGCTGTTTTTT.

The V and J genes are TRBV28 and TRBJ1-1; D not certain. The CDR3 is 13 amino acids. V lost 2 bases and J lost 4, with 8 bases in between. Per the germline V gene, CDR1 is MDHEN and CDR2 is SYDVKM. The chain's CDR3 is CASSLVAGTEAFF. The DNA of the CDR3 is TGTGCCAGCAGTTTAGTTGCGGGCACTGAAGCTTTCTTT.

This chain uses TRBV23-1 with TRBJ2-7; perhaps TRBD2 as D (6 bases). TRBV23-1 is labeled an ORF, and its function is uncertain. Trimming pared 0 bases from V and 0 bases from J, leaving 9 bases between. CDR3 length equals 15 residues. The CDR3 DNA reads as TGCGCCAGCAGTCAATCGAGGGACTTCTCCTACGAGCAGTACTTC. Protein sequence: CASSQSRDFSYEQYF.

The J gene is TRBJ1-5, the V gene TRBV28, with 8 bases lining up with TRBD1. CDR1 is MDHEN, CDR2 SYDVKM, per germline. The CDR3 is 15 residues long. V shed 4 bases, J shed 0 bases, and the junction held 2 bases outside the gene matches. The CDR3 DNA reads TGTGCCAGCAGTTCTACAGGGGGTAGCAATCAGCCCCAGCATTTT. Translating gives CASSSTGGSNQPQHF.

V and J are TRBV7-9 and TRBJ2-7; D gene ambiguous. V lost 2 bases, J lost 1 base, and 6 bases lay in between. The CDR3 contains 13 residues. In germline, CDR1 is SEHNR, CDR2 FQNEAQ (reference sequence). The CDR3 is CASSLSLSYEQYF. CDR3 sequence (DNA): TGTGCCAGCAGCTTAAGCCTGTCCTACGAGCAGTACTTC.

The rearrangement links TRBV28 to TRBJ1-2; a possible D gene is TRBD1 (6 bases). The CDR3 runs to 14 residues. The V gene's germline CDR1 is MDHEN and CDR2 SYDVKM. V dropped 7 bases and J dropped 8 bases, with 20 bases sitting between them. CDR3: CASTLLTGREGYTF. The CDR3 DNA follows: TGTGCCAGCACCCTCCTCACAGGGAGGGAGGGCTACACCTTC.